This TCR beta chain came from a study of blood T cell repertoires in COVID-19. At the level of the study: Material from acute and convalescent COVID-19 was sourced from the United States, Italy and Spain.

As originally analysed: Amplified reference gene primers provided the basis for estimating nucleated cell counts. Here immunoSEQ multiplex PCR was the method, and the copy in TCRdb shows in-frame clones only, minus some. V, J and clone size are taken as reported in that table, and D and trimming were inferred from the DNA itself. This repertoire shows fewer than 100,000 clones, about 86% found once; its top ten account for around a sixth. The clonotype comes from an elderly man in a cohort sampled during active COVID-19. Sequencing used peripheral blood.

Here the CDR3 reads CASSRQGQNTEAFF. CDR3 bases: TGTGCCAGCAGCCGACAGGGGCAGAACACTGAAGCTTTCTTT. The chain combines TRBV6-2 or TRBV6-3 with TRBJ1-1, with TRBD1 identical over 8 bases. Germline V gene data show CDR1 as MNHEY and CDR2 as SVGEGT. The V segment lost 6 bases and the J segment 1 base; nucleotides outside the gene matches: 4. This CDR3 region has 14 residues.